The clone carrying this T cell receptor (beta chain) was seen only a few times. The antigen is unknown. The data originate from a study of cytomegalovirus exposure and HLA in healthy donors. Findings and caveats of the study: Cytomegalovirus status was reportedly diagnosed by the classifier with high sensitivity and specificity.

While the first cohort had around 700 subjects, the donors belonged to the separate validation cohort of over a hundred subjects. Clones were read by immunoSEQ multiplex PCR, and TCRdb kept only the in-frame ones, dropping some. Of 120,000 or so clones detected, roughly 84% appear once; the ten largest clones hold about 2.2%. CDR1 is ENHRY and CDR2 is SYGVKD in the germline V gene. V was shortened by 8 bases and J by 4 bases, with 17 bases between the two germline ends. This CDR3 region has 14 residues. The sample was PBMCs. The receptor comes from a woman in her twenties or thirties in good health and CMV-seronegative. The J gene is TRBJ1-1, the V gene TRBV10-3; TRBD1 might be the D (5 bases). CDR3 bases: TGTGCCATCGCCAGCGGGGGGATGGTCACTGAAGCTTTCTTT. It translates to CAIASGGMVTEAFF.